Given below is one TCR beta chain in context. The target antigen is unknown. The treatment is: approximately nine-day PBMC culture with coronavirus spike peptide pools or control peptides (ViraFEST assay). Antigen-specific T cells were expanded with peptide pools by ViraFEST, and TCRs were then sequenced. PCR tests turned positive between March and December 2020, before US Alpha, Beta and Delta variants. These data are taken from a study of vaccination and CD4 T cells after COVID-19. Cultured CD4+ T-cell DNA underwent Oncomine TCR Beta short-read sequencing. TCRdb called the PCR reads again in MiXCR, with one record for every CDR3 protein. The sample consists of about 12,000 distinct CDR3 sequences, around 60% of them appearing once. V was cut by 2 bases and J by 0 bases, with 11 bases left in between. Germline V lookup: CDR1 MNHEY, CDR2 SVGAGI. The CDR3 consists of 15 residues.

The receptor was derived from a human donor who had recovered from COVID-19. This chain connects TRBV6-5 to TRBJ2-7; D is perhaps TRBD1 (7 bases). The source material was CD4+ T cells from blood, cultured in vitro. The CDR3 nucleotides read TGTGCCAGCAGTTACCAGGGGGGCCTCTCCTACGAGCAGTACTTC. Its protein product is CASSYQGGLSYEQYF.